The 9 T cell receptor beta chains reported below all come from one sample, sequenced in a study of T cell responses to AZD1222 COVID-19 vaccine. Profiled with immunoSEQ multiplex PCR; TCRdb holds only in-frame clones, not every one. The repertoire holds 110,000 to 150,000 clones, with 90% to 95% as singletons. Specimen: peripheral blood, collected on day 0 of AZD1222 vaccination. The source is an adult in good health.

The chain couples TRBV4-2 to TRBJ2-2; TRBD2 matches at 9 bases. The CDR3 is 17 amino acids. V lost 0 bases, J lost 6 bases, and 8 bases stayed unmatched. Germline CDR1 is LGHNA and CDR2 is YNFKEQ. The CDR3 here is CASSQEAGGQIAGELFF. The CDR3 DNA reads as TGTGCCAGCAGCCAAGAGGCGGGAGGGCAGATAGCCGGGGAGCTGTTTTTT.

The chain has TRBV2 and TRBJ1-5; D unresolved. The germline V and J ends were trimmed by 6 bases and 4 bases, with 7 bases remaining between them. The germline gives CDR1 SNHLY, CDR2 FYNNEI. The CDR3 extends over 12 amino acids. The CDR3 region has the DNA TGTGCCAGCAGGCAAATGAATCAGCCCCAGCATTTT. It is translated as CASRQMNQPQHF.

This clone was found once. This chain links TRBV6-5 with TRBJ1-2; 9 positions match TRBD1. Germline loops: CDR1 MNHEY, CDR2 SVGAGI. V shed 6 bases and J 5 bases; nucleotides not matched to a gene: 4. This CDR3 region has 13 residues. CDR3 sequence (DNA): TGTGCCAGCAGACCCGGGACAGGGTATGGCTACACCTTC. This encodes CASRPGTGYGYTF.

CDR3 in DNA: TGTGCCAGCAGTGACTCCCGGGACGGATACACTGAAGCTTTCTTT. Residues: CASSDSRDGYTEAFF. V is TRBV6-4 and J is TRBJ1-1; perhaps TRBD1 as D (5 bases). Trimming took 0 bases from V and 3 from J, leaving 11 bases between them. The germline V gene has CDR1 MRHNA and CDR2 SNTAGT. CDR3 length: 15 residues.

The chain combines TRBV27 with TRBJ2-5; D perhaps matches TRBD2 (6 bases). This CDR3 region has 16 residues. The germline V gene has CDR1 MNHEY and CDR2 SMNVEV (reference sequence). The V and J ends lost 6 bases and 0 bases respectively, with 17 bases between them. The chain's CDR3 is CASSTGGTPYQETQYF. DNA for the CDR3: TGTGCCAGCAGCACCGGAGGGACCCCGTACCAAGAGACCCAGTACTTC.

This rearrangement joins TRBV7-2 to TRBJ2-7, with TRBD2 as a possible D gene (5 bases). CDR1 is SGHTA, CDR2 FQGNSA, per germline. The CDR3 extends over 13 amino acids. V was pared by 5 bases and J by 4 bases, with 12 bases between. The DNA of the CDR3 is TGTGCCAGCAGCCCCGGACTCTATTACGAGCAGTACTTC. This gives the protein CASSPGLYYEQYF.

The V gene is TRBV5-6, the J gene TRBJ1-5; D might be TRBD1 (5 bases). The CDR3 is 14 residues long. Germline V CDR1 and CDR2: SGHDT, YYEEEE. Trimming left V 0 bases short and J 7 bases short, with 11 bases between. The CDR3 DNA reads as TGTGCCAGCAGCTTGGCCGGGGGGGGACAGCCCCAGCATTTT. Residues: CASSLAGGGQPQHF.

The rearrangement uses TRBV30 and TRBJ2-1; a possible D gene is TRBD2 (6 bases). The CDR3 extends over 15 amino acids. Germline V gene lookup returns CDR1 GTSNPN and CDR2 SVGIG (reference sequence). Trimming shortened V by 4 bases and J by 2 bases, and 15 bases separated the two germline ends. The CDR3 spells CAWTEGRGAYNEQFF. The CDR3 bases are TGTGCCTGGACCGAGGGGCGGGGAGCCTACAATGAGCAGTTCTTC. Full variable domain (rest looked up from reference TRBV30 and TRBJ2-1): SQTIHQWPATLVQPVGSPLSLECTVEGTSNPNLYWYRQAAGRGLQLLFYSVGIGQISSEVPQNLSASRPQDRQFILSSKKLLLSDSGFYLCAWTEGRGAYNEQFFGPGTRLTVL.

The V and J genes are TRBV30 and TRBJ2-4; weak D call: TRBD2 (7 bases). The CDR3 covers 19 residues. V was cut by 0 bases and J by 0 bases, with 21 bases left in between. Per the germline V gene, CDR1 is GTSNPN and CDR2 is SVGIG (reference sequence). The CDR3 protein is CAWSVRGARVSIAKNIQYF. For the CDR3, the DNA is TGTGCCTGGAGTGTACGGGGGGCGCGGGTATCCATAGCCAAAAACATTCAGTACTTC.